The clone carrying this T cell receptor beta chain was seen more than once but under ten times. No antigen is known for it. Measured with immunoSEQ multiplex PCR; TCRdb has only the in-frame clones, and not every one. The sample shows around 120,000 clones, roughly 91% of them seen only once. This sample was taken from a study of T cell responses to AZD1222 COVID-19 vaccine. Whole-study results and caveats: Dominant CD4 TCR responses targeted spike regions 160-218 and 743-854. Two AZD1222 doses significantly raised spike-specific TCR breadth and depth over controls. Seropositivity was recorded at baseline in only 6 or 7 AZD1222 recipients.

The CDR3 covers 16 residues. V was clipped by 5 bases and J by 5 bases; unmatched bases: 12. CDR1 SNHLY and CDR2 FYNNEI come from the germline V gene. Analyses pooled second doses at about 4 or about 12 weeks. The specimen was peripheral blood, collected 28 days after the second AZD1222 dose. This rearrangement joins TRBV2 to TRBJ2-5; 9 bases match TRBD2. The receptor comes from an adult who received the AZD1222 COVID-19 vaccine. The CDR3 DNA reads TGTGCCAGCAGTCCGAACCGAGCGGGAGGAGGCGAGACCCAGTACTTC. As protein: CASSPNRAGGGETQYF.